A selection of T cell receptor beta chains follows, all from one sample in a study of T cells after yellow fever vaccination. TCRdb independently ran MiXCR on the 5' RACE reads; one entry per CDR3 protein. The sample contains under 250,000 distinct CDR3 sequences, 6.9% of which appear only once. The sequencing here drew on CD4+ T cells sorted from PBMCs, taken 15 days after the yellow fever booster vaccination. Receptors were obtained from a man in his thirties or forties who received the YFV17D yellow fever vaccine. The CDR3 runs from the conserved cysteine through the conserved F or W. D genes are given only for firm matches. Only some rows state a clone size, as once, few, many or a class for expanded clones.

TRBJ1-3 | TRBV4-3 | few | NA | TGCGCCAGCAGCCAAGAGACGTCCGACGCAGGAGGGACCATATATTTT | CASSQETSDAGGTIYF
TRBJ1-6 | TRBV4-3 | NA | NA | TGCGCCAGCAGCCTCAGCGGCAGTCACAATTCACCCCTCCACTTT | CASSLSGSHNSPLHF
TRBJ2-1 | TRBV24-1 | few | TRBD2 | TGTGCCACCAGTGATTCAGGACTAGCGGGGGGGAATGAGCAGTTCTTC | CATSDSGLAGGNEQFF
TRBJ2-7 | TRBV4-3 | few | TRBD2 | TGCGCCAGCAGCCAAGGGCTGGTAGCGGGAGTTAAGTCCTACGAGCAGTACTTC | CASSQGLVAGVKSYEQYF
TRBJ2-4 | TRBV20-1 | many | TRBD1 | TGCAGTGCTCCTCTGCGGGACAGGGGAAACATTCAGTACTTC | CSAPLRDRGNIQYF
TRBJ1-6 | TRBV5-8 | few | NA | TGTGCCAGCAGCTTCCGCGAGGGTTCACCCCTCCACTTT | CASSFREGSPLHF
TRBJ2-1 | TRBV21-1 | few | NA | TGTGCCAGCTCCTATAATGGCTACCCCTTCAATGAGCAGTTCTTC | CASSYNGYPFNEQFF
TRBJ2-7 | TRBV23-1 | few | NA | TGCGCCAGCAGTCACGGTTTAAGGGCCTACGAGCAGTACTTC | CASSHGLRAYEQYF
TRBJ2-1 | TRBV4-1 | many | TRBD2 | TGCGCCAGCAGCCAAGGGGGGCTAGCGGGTGCCAAGTCCTACAATGAGCAGTTCTTC | CASSQGGLAGAKSYNEQFF
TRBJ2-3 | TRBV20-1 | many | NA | TGCAGTGCTCCGACAGTAAGGGGCGAAGATACGCAGTATTTT | CSAPTVRGEDTQYF
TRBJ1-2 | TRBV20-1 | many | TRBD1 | TGCAGTGCTAGAGACAGTGTGACAGGGAACTATGGCTACACCTTC | CSARDSVTGNYGYTF
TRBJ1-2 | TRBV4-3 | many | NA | TGCGCCAGCAGCCAAGATCATGGTGTGGCGCGGATTAACTATGGCTACACCTTC | CASSQDHGVARINYGYTF
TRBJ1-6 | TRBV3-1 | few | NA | TGTGCCAGCAGCCAAGACGGTCTCGATTCACCCCTCCACTTT | CASSQDGLDSPLHF
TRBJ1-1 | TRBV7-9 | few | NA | TGTGCCAGCAGCACGCCTACAGGGCCCACTGAAGCTTTCTTT | CASSTPTGPTEAFF
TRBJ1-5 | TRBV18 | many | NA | TGTGCCAGCTCACCTGGGGGAGATCAGCCCCAGCATTTT | CASSPGGDQPQHF
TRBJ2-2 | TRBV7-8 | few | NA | TGTGCCAGCAGCTTATGGGGCGGGGAGCTGTTTTTT | CASSLWGGELFF
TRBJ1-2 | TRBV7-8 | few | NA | TGTGCCAGCAGCTCTACAGCTTATGGCTACACCTTC | CASSSTAYGYTF
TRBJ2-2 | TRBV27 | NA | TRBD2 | TGTGCCAGCACCCTTTGGGGCGGGAGATACGGGGAGCTGTTTTTT | CASTLWGGRYGELFF
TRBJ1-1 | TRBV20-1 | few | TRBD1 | TGCAGTGCTAGAGATTCAAGAGGGACAGGGACTTTTAGGGTCTTT | CSARDSRGTGTFRVF
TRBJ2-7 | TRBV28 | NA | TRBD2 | TGTGCCAGCAGTTTTACGGGAGGCTCCTACGAGCAGTACTTC | CASSFTGGSYEQYF
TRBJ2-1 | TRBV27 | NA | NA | TGTGCCAGCAGTTTATCGAAATCGGGGACTCCCCTAAGTTCCTACAATGAGCAGTTCTTC | CASSLSKSGTPLSSYNEQFF
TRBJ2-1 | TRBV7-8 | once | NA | TGTGCCAGCAGCTTAAGCGATCCTTCCTACAATGAGCAGTTCTTC | CASSLSDPSYNEQFF
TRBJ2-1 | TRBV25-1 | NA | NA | TGTGCCAGCACCGAGACGGGAGCTGTGGATGAGCAGTTCTTC | CASTETGAVDEQFF
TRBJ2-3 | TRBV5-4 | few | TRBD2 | TGTGCCAGCAGCCCGGAAATGGCTAGCGGGAGGGATACGCAGTATTTT | CASSPEMASGRDTQYF
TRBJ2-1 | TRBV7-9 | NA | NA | TGTGCCAGCAGCTACTTCCGGGGCTCCTACAATGAGCAGTTCTTC | CASSYFRGSYNEQFF
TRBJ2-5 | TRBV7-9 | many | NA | TGTGCCAGCAGCACACGACTACCTAGTCGACAAGAGACCCAGTACTTC | CASSTRLPSRQETQYF
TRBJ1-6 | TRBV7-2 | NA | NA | TGTGCCAGCAGCCCCCAGGGCAGAGGGGTCGGGTCACCCCTCCACTTT | CASSPQGRGVGSPLHF
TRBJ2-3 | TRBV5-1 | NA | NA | TGCGCCAGCACACGACAGCTACATAGCACAGATACGCAGTATTTT | CASTRQLHSTDTQYF
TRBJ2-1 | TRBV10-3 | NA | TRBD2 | TGTGCCATCAGTGTTTCGGGGCGGGAGGGCCTTGACAATGAGCAGTTCTTC | CAISVSGREGLDNEQFF
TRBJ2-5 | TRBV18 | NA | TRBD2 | TGTGCCAGCTCACCACTAGCGGGAGGGCAAGAGACCCAGTACTTC | CASSPLAGGQETQYF
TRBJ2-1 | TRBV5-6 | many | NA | TGTGCCAGCAGCTTGGGAATAGGGGAGGCGGATGAGCAGTTCTTC | CASSLGIGEADEQFF
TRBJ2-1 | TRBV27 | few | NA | TGTGCCAGCAGTTTATCTAGGTCCGGAATAATTTCCAATGAGCAGTTCTTC | CASSLSRSGIISNEQFF
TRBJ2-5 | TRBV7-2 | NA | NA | TGTGCCAGCAGCTTAGATAGTAGTTCGGAGACCCAGTACTTC | CASSLDSSSETQYF
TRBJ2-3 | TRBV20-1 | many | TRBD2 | TGCAGTACCGTTGTAGCGGGAGGGCCAGATACGCAGTATTTT | CSTVVAGGPDTQYF
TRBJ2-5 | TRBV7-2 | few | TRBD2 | TGTGCCAGCAGCTTAGCTAGGACTAGCGGGTTTTCGGGGGAGACCCAGTACTTC | CASSLARTSGFSGETQYF
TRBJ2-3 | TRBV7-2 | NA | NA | TGTGCCAGCAGCCTCAACGCGAGATCCACAGATACGCAGTATTTT | CASSLNARSTDTQYF
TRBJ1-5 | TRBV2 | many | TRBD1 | TGTGCCAGCACCCGGGACAGGGGCGATCAGCCCCAGCATTTT | CASTRDRGDQPQHF
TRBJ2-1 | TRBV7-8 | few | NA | TGTGCCAGCAGCTACGGGGGATCGTTTCGCAATGAGCAGTTCTTC | CASSYGGSFRNEQFF
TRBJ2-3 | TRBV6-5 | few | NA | TGTGCCAGCAGTTACTCCACAAGCACAGATACGCAGTATTTT | CASSYSTSTDTQYF
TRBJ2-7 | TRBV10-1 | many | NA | TGCGCCAGCAGTGATGGACAGACATACGAGCAGTACTTC | CASSDGQTYEQYF
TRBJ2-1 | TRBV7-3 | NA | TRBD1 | TGTGCCAGCAGATTGTGGGGGACAGGGGGCTATGAGCAGTTCTTC | CASRLWGTGGYEQFF
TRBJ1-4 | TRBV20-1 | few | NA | TGCAGTGCTAGGGTACCGGGCCATCGCCCGGAAAAACTGTTTTTT | CSARVPGHRPEKLFF
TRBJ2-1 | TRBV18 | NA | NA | TGTGCCAGCTCACCTCTTTTGGCAGCTTCGAAGGATGAGCAGTTCTTC | CASSPLLAASKDEQFF
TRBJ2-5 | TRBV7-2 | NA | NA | TGTGCCAGCAGCCAGCAGGGGGGTCGGGAGACCCAGTACTTC | CASSQQGGRETQYF
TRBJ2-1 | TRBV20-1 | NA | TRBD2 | TGCTGTGCTAGGCCGGGACTAACTAAAACAACCTACAATGAGCAGTTCTTC | CCARPGLTKTTYNEQFF
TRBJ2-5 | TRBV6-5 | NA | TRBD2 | TGTGCCAGCAGACGCGGACTAGCGAGCACCCAAGAGACCCAGTACTTC | CASRRGLASTQETQYF